The sequence of this TCR beta chain was determined in a study of blood T cells in healthy people across ages (dated by TCRdb to between 2014 and 2017). Context from the whole study: Template switching captured roughly one uniquely barcoded TCR beta cDNA molecule per two T cells in model experiments. Using the same blood draw, the study looked at two additional independent replicas of 1 million unique cDNA reads for two donors, one aged 18 to 30 and the other aged 80 or older. To avoid experimental bias, donors of different ages were randomly spread across the sequencing lanes. Donors were grouped into four age groups: young (average 16 years), middle-aged (about 40), aged (approximately 67) and long-lived (around 82). Using deep sequencing normalized with unique cDNA molecular identifiers, the study measured how TCR beta repertoire diversity changes with age.

As encoded in the germline V gene, CDR1 is KGHDR while CDR2 is SFDVKD. Trimming removed 3 bases from V and 5 bases from J, leaving 7 bases between the germline ends. There are 13 amino acids in the CDR3, from cysteine to phenylalanine inclusive. The entry retains the CDR3 DNA only, 39 bases that are in frame from base 1. The library came from 5' RACE. A second roughly 6 to 12 cycle PCR used a sample-barcoded 5' primer and a J-beta primer mix. A template-switch 5' adaptor carrying 12 random nucleotides introduced a unique molecular identifier onto each TCR beta cDNA molecule. Each sample yielded at least 3 million CDR3-containing paired-end reads. First-strand cDNA was synthesized from all RNA with the Mint cDNA synthesis kit, primed by a TRBC-specific oligonucleotide. All cDNA was treated with uracil-DNA glycosylase and then went through a first 18-cycle PCR with the universal primers M1SS and BC2_uni_R. As for the authors' bioinformatics: For normalization, 1 million high-quality reads, each with a distinct molecular identifier, were randomly selected from each sample. Instead of being binned into consensus sequences, reads with shared molecular identifiers were discarded. MiTCR, with a Q25 quality threshold and the strictest error-elimination algorithm, was used for CDR3 identification, clonotype clustering and error correction. Lower-bound total TCR beta diversity was estimated with a nonparametric unseen species model using Euler transformation. Through fastp at Q25 and MiXCR, TCRdb rebuilt clones from the public reads, retaining in-frame beta chains. Each CDR3 protein gets just one entry, which takes the most common genes and DNA from the rows behind it. TCRdb's processing, not the study's, gives the V and J calls here. The sample has some 1.8 million distinct CDR3 sequences on record, roughly two fifths of them singletons. Together, the top ten hold more than 20% of the sample.

Points on this clonotype: Its target antigen remains unknown. No base quality information exists; no much larger clone differs at one position.

Donors were 35 to 40 systemically healthy Caucasian individuals from Russia aged 6 to 90 years. About 9.6 milliliters of peripheral blood were collected from each donor into EDTA-treated Vacutainer tubes. Ficoll-Paque density-gradient centrifugation was used to isolate PBMCs, with at least 6 million per sample. Total RNA, at least 6 micrograms per sample, was extracted from PBMCs with Trizol reagent. For every donor, flow cytometry on a PBMC aliquot measured the percentage of naive CD45RAhigh/CD27high T cells. Paper-wide results and their limitations: Since profiling was done on bulk unsorted PBMCs, naive and antigen-experienced compartments could not be conclusively compared. Because the CMV infection status of the donors was unknown, age-related changes in expanded clonotypes may potentially have been confounded. Observed TCR beta diversity correlated strongly with the percentage of naive T cells measured by flow cytometry. Compared with the aged group, more naive CD4+ T cells, fewer expanded clones and increased TCR diversity were shown by the long-lived group, suggesting age selection. Estimates of total diversity based on one million sequenced T cells were considered lower bounds and underestimates. Observed TCR beta diversity per million T cells fell roughly linearly with age, and a significant reduction was already apparent by age around 40.

The chain employs TRBV24-1 and TRBJ2-1; a confident D gene designation cannot be given. Sequenced: blood. The clonotype originates from a human donor in good health. The CDR3: CATSDGMDNEQFF. The nucleotide sequence reads TGTGCCACCAGTGATGGTATGGACAATGAGCAGTTCTTC.